This passage covers 10 T cell receptor beta chains from one sample sequenced in a study of cytomegalovirus exposure and HLA in healthy donors. The study ran its PCR with 60 Vbeta and 13 Jbeta primers. The assay was immunoSEQ multiplex PCR, and TCRdb's table has in-frame clones only and misses some. This table has roughly 100,000 clones, around 79% appearing once. The sequenced material came from PBMCs. These receptors were collected from a man aged 60-69 years in good health and CMV-seronegative.

This clone appeared once. The chain recombines TRBV5-8 with TRBJ2-5; the match to TRBD1 covers 8 bases. This CDR3 is 15 amino acids long. Germline V CDR1 and CDR2: SGHTS, YDEGEE. The J segment lost 5 bases and the V segment lost 3 bases, leaving 9 bases of the junction unmatched. This CDR3 reads CASSYRQGTGETQYF. The CDR3 bases are TGTGCCAGCAGCTATAGACAGGGGACCGGCGAGACCCAGTACTTC.

This chain joins TRBV5-1 and TRBJ2-3, with a possible D match to TRBD2 (6 bases). Germline values: CDR1 SGHRS, CDR2 YFSETQ. Trimming shortened V by 0 bases and J by 4 bases, and 12 bases separated the two germline ends. This CDR3 comprises 15 residues. The CDR3: CASSLAGGAADTQYF. Here the CDR3 DNA reads TGCGCCAGCAGCTTGGCCGGGGGAGCCGCAGATACGCAGTATTTT.

The chain couples TRBV4-2 to TRBJ2-2; D possibly corresponds to TRBD2 (5 bases). V was clipped by 0 bases and J by 0 bases, with 11 bases between them. CDR1 is LGHNA, CDR2 YNFKEQ, per germline. The CDR3 is made up of 17 amino acids. CDR3 DNA sequence: TGTGCCAGCAGCCAAGATCGGGGAACTACGAACACCGGGGAGCTGTTTTTT. Amino acid sequence: CASSQDRGTTNTGELFF.

This chain links TRBV28 with TRBJ1-2, with D uncertain. The germline V gene has CDR1 MDHEN and CDR2 SYDVKM. Trimming shortened V by 2 bases and J by 3 bases, and 7 bases separated the two germline ends. CDR3 size: 13 residues. CDR3 nucleotides: TGTGCCAGCAGTTTAGCCCAGGACTATGGCTACACCTTC. It encodes CASSLAQDYGYTF.

This chain links TRBV7-2 with TRBJ2-5; D remains ambiguous. Trimming took off 5 bases at V and 7 bases at J, with 8 bases between the two ends. In germline, CDR1 is SGHTA, CDR2 FQGNSA. CDR3 size: 11 residues. The CDR3 loop is CASSRSGTQYF. As DNA, the CDR3 is TGTGCCAGCAGCCGGTCGGGGACCCAGTACTTC.

The chain is built from TRBV11-2 and TRBJ1-1; 8 nucleotides line up with TRBD1. The CDR3 spans 15 residues. V was clipped by 3 bases and J by 1 base; unmatched bases: 4. The germline V gene encodes CDR1 SGHAT and CDR2 FQNNGV. CDR3 bases: TGTGCCAGCAGCTTTATAGGACAGGGGAACACTGAAGCTTTCTTT. Its protein is CASSFIGQGNTEAFF.

The V and J genes are TRBV7-9 and TRBJ2-2, with a possible D match to TRBD2 (6 bases). The CDR3 has 17 residues. The V gene's germline CDR1 is SEHNR and CDR2 FQNEAQ (reference sequence). V was pared by 6 bases and J by 3 bases, with 20 bases between. CDR3 coding DNA: TGTGCCAGCAGACCAATCCCGGGGGAGGTATACACCGGGGAGCTGTTTTTT. This translates into CASRPIPGEVYTGELFF.

The chain carries TRBV5-4 and TRBJ1-5, with D maybe TRBD1 (6 bases). V was pared by 3 bases and J by 4 bases, with 17 bases between. CDR3 length equals 16 residues. Germline assignment: CDR1 SGHNT and CDR2 YYREEE (reference sequence). CDR3 in amino acids: CASSYGPGGPNQPQHF. The CDR3 region has the DNA TGTGCCAGCAGCTATGGACCGGGGGGCCCTAATCAGCCCCAGCATTTT.

The chain uses TRBV6-6 and TRBJ1-5; D unclear. V lost 0 bases, J lost 1 base, and 7 bases lay in between. The CDR3 loop spans 15 amino acids. Germline values: CDR1 MNHNY, CDR2 SVGAGI (reference sequence). The DNA for the CDR3 is TGTGCCAGCAGTTACTCCGCGGAAAGCAATCAGCCCCAGCATTTT. Translation gives CASSYSAESNQPQHF.

The CDR3 coding sequence is TGTGCCAGCAGTCGGGACAGGGGAAATTCACCCCTCCACTTT. As protein: CASSRDRGNSPLHF. This chain joins TRBV6-1 and TRBJ1-6; 10 bases line up with TRBD1. The CDR3 has 14 residues. V gave up 5 bases and J gave up 7 bases; unmatched junction bases: 2. From germline, CDR1 is MNHNS and CDR2 SASEGT.